Each of the 15 T cell receptor beta chains below was sequenced from the same sample in a study of Graves' ophthalmopathy and Graves' hyperthyroidism. From RNA, the CDR3 regions of TCR beta chains were amplified and sequenced. HTBI primers were employed in first-round RT-PCR, then a second-round multiplex PCR followed. TCRdb re-called the multiplex PCR reads through MiXCR, storing one row per CDR3 protein. The data contain some 380,000 distinct CDR3 sequences, 15% of them seen just once; the ten biggest clones take up roughly 7%. Sequences were obtained from peripheral blood. The source of these receptors is a woman aged 18-30 years with stable Graves' hyperthyroidism.

A few counts support this clonotype. V usage is TRBV3-1 and J usage is TRBJ1-1, with D perhaps TRBD1 (6 bases). The CDR3 loop spans 15 amino acids. V was shortened by 4 bases and J by 4 bases, with 16 bases between the two germline ends. Per the germline V gene, CDR1 is LGHDT and CDR2 is YNNKEL (reference sequence). CDR3 amino acids: CASSPGTTGITEAFF. In DNA form, the CDR3 reads TGTGCCAGCAGCCCCGGGACCACAGGGATCACTGAAGCTTTCTTT.

This clonotype was counted many times. The rearrangement joins TRBV20-1 to TRBJ2-5; 14 bases agree with TRBD2. The germline V gene encodes CDR1 DFQATT and CDR2 SNEGSKA (reference sequence). Germline trimming cut 6 bases from V and 1 base from J; bases unmatched to any gene: 13. CDR3 length: 18 residues. The CDR3 DNA reads as TGCAGTGCCGCAGGACTAGCGGGGGGACCCTTCTTCCAAGAGACCCAGTACTTC. Its translation: CSAAGLAGGPFFQETQYF.

In its sample, this clonotype was seen many times. The J gene is TRBJ2-4, the V gene TRBV28; no reliable D call. The CDR3 length is 15 residues. V dropped 5 bases and J dropped 6 bases, with 17 bases sitting between them. The germline gives CDR1 MDHEN, CDR2 SYDVKM. The DNA for the CDR3 is TGTGCCAGCAGTGCCCCCTTGGACGGCTCAAACATTCAGTACTTC. Protein: CASSAPLDGSNIQYF.

This clonotype was recorded at least ten times. This rearrangement joins TRBV6-2 or TRBV6-3 to TRBJ2-5, with 10 bases fitting TRBD1. This CDR3 has 11 residues. V lost 6 bases, J lost 10 bases, and 2 bases stayed unmatched. From germline, CDR1 is MNHEY and CDR2 SVGEGT. CDR3 coding DNA: TGTGCCAGCAGGGACAGGGGGATCCAGTACTTC. Its protein product is CASRDRGIQYF.

This chain links TRBV7-2 with TRBJ2-1; D not certain. The CDR3 runs to 16 residues. The ends were cut back, 3 bases at V and 0 bases at J, with 12 bases in the middle. Germline V gene data show CDR1 as SGHTA and CDR2 as FQGNSA. The CDR3 DNA is TGTGCCAGCAGCTTCCTACAAGGTAACTCCTACAATGAGCAGTTCTTC. As protein: CASSFLQGNSYNEQFF.

This clonotype came up many times. The rearrangement joins TRBV12-5 to TRBJ1-5; D might be TRBD1 (5 bases). V shed 1 base and J shed 2 bases, with 9 bases lying between them. CDR3 length: 15 amino acids. In germline, CDR1 is LGHNT, CDR2 FRNRAP. CDR3 protein: CASGLEGVGNQPQHF. The CDR3, as DNA: TGTGCTAGTGGTTTGGAAGGGGTTGGCAATCAGCCCCAGCATTTT. Supplemented by reference TRBV12-5 and TRBJ1-5, the full variable domain reads DARVTQTPRHKVTEMGQEVTMRCQPILGHNTVFWYRQTMMQGLELLAYFRNRAPLDDSGMPKDRFSAEMPDATLATLKIQPSEPRDSAVYFCASGLEGVGNQPQHFGDGTRLSIL.

This clonotype was detected ten times or more. J is TRBJ1-1 and V is TRBV12-3 or TRBV12-4; 10 bases align to TRBD1. This CDR3 region has 14 residues. The V segment lost 7 bases and the J segment 5 bases; nucleotides outside the gene matches: 7. The CDR3, as DNA: TGTGCCAGCAAGGGGACAGGGGAGGTAACTGAAGCTTTCTTT. This gives the protein CASKGTGEVTEAFF.

In its sample, this clonotype was seen many times. The rearrangement uses TRBV2 and TRBJ2-5; TRBD1 matches 7 bases. Germline loops: CDR1 SNHLY, CDR2 FYNNEI. The ends lost 8 bases at V and 1 base at J; junction bases unmatched: 7. The CDR3 is 14 residues long. The CDR3 reads CASRSGTVQETQYF. Written as DNA, the CDR3 is TGTGCCAGCCGATCCGGGACAGTCCAAGAGACCCAGTACTTC.

This chain joins TRBV6-5 and TRBJ2-7, with 7 bases aligning to TRBD1. The V gene's germline CDR1 is MNHEY and CDR2 SVGAGI. The CDR3 is made up of 12 amino acids. V gave up 4 bases and J gave up 8 bases; unmatched junction bases: 5. CDR3 sequence (DNA): TGTGCCAGCAGTTCTCAACAGGGGCAGCAGTACTTC. It yields the protein CASSSQQGQQYF.

This clonotype showed up many times. The chain combines TRBV20-1 with TRBJ1-2; 8 nucleotides agree with TRBD1. The V gene end was trimmed by 5 bases and the J gene end by 5 bases; junction bases not matched to a gene: 7. The CDR3 is made up of 13 amino acids. Per germline, CDR1 DFQATT and CDR2 SNEGSKA (reference sequence). In DNA form, the CDR3 reads TGCAGTGCTCAGACGCAGGGGGCGTATGGCTACACCTTC. The encoded protein is CSAQTQGAYGYTF.

Concerning this clonotype: One end of the junction does not line up with germline, which may come from a read error. This sequence joins TRBV28 and TRBJ1-2; TRBD1 agrees at 10 bases. The CDR3 contains 15 residues. CDR1 and CDR2 from the germline V gene are MDHEN and SYDVKM. Here the CDR3 DNA reads TGTGCCGGCAGTCAGACAGGGGGCGCCGTCTATGGCTACACCTTC. Translation gives CAGSQTGGAVYGYTF.

This clonotype has a count of ten or more. This rearrangement joins TRBV7-2 to TRBJ2-7; a weak D match, TRBD1 (6 bases). The CDR3 length is 13 residues. Germline V gives CDR1 SGHTA, CDR2 FQGNSA. Trimming shortened V by 2 bases and J by 6 bases, and 11 bases separated the two germline ends. The CDR3 here is CASSLSGAGEQYF. The CDR3 DNA reads as TGTGCCAGCAGCTTATCAGGGGCGGGCGAGCAGTACTTC.

This clonotype was seen ten or more times. The chain has TRBV24-1 and TRBJ2-5; no clear D gene. The germline CDR1 and CDR2 sequences are KGHDR and SFDVKD. The length of the CDR3 is 15 residues. V lost 3 bases and J lost 1, with 11 bases in between. CDR3 DNA: TGTGCCACCAGTGATCGAGTCCTAACCCAAGAGACCCAGTACTTC. This gives the protein CATSDRVLTQETQYF.

This clonotype was seen many times. V and J are TRBV4-1 and TRBJ2-5, with D possibly being TRBD2 (5 bases). The CDR3 has 16 residues. V gave up 0 bases and J gave up 6 bases, with 17 bases separating them. Germline V gene data show CDR1 as MGHRA and CDR2 as YSYEKL. CDR3 nucleotides: TGCGCCAGCAGCCAAGAAATAGTGGCTAGCACGAAGACCCAGTACTTC. Translation: CASSQEIVASTKTQYF.

This clonotype was observed a handful of times. The chain couples TRBV12-3 or TRBV12-4 to TRBJ1-6; 7 bases line up with TRBD1. The trim removed 6 bases at V and 9 bases at J, leaving 11 bases unmatched. This CDR3 is built from 15 residues. The CDR3, as DNA: TGTGCCAGCAGCCCAACAGGGGTCGGTCGTTCACCCCTCCACTTT. Translated: CASSPTGVGRSPLHF.